This T cell receptor (beta chain) was captured by sequencing in a study of cytomegalovirus exposure and HLA in healthy donors (dated by TCRdb to between 2016 and 2019). For the wider study: An earlier analysis of around 600 of the donors reported about 290 Gb of sequence data and roughly 100 million unique TCR beta sequences from about 180 million T cells. Around 320 gigabases of sequencing data and tens of millions of unique TCR sequences were included in an early release covering about 600 HLA-typed donors. Of the roughly 400 genotyped donors, roughly 80% were placed in the genetic ancestry cluster associated with self-reported Caucasian donors. The aim of the study was to test whether cataloging public T cell receptors could identify signatures of past pathogen exposure. The study used immunosequencing to profile the T cell repertoires of several hundred subjects and linked those repertoires to cytomegalovirus serostatus. Along with the approximately 650-subject first cohort, a separate validation cohort of over a hundred different subjects was used. The study combined high-throughput TCR immunosequencing, statistical association of individual TCRs with disease status, and machine learning to predict cytomegalovirus infection status. To study patterns of TCR occurrence, a later analysis re-analyzed previously published TCR beta repertoires from around 660 donors and added high-resolution HLA genotyping. Rather than drawing on any new phenotypic data, the later analysis identified candidate immune exposures from TCR beta sequences and the way those sequences occurred across donors. In an earlier analysis of over 550 of the donors, high-throughput TCR beta sequencing was used to judge whether each TCR beta V gene segment behaved as functional or pseudogenic. Alongside the repertoire data, information on donor age, sex, ethnicity and CMV serostatus was compiled. A later genetic analysis took genome-wide SNP genotypes for about 65% of the 666 donors and used that subset as a discovery cohort. All discovery cohort repertoires had been generated on a single sequencing platform. HLA typing included class I and class II loci at four-digit resolution. The number of typed donors differed by locus: 629-630 for A, B, C, DRB1 and DQB1; approximately 530 for DQA1; 606 for DPA1; and roughly 490 for DPB1. About five DR-DQ haplotypes were treated as single units for association and clustering because of strong linkage in the cohort. Among about 400 genotyped donors of the cohort, an average of about 220,000 unique TCR beta nucleotide sequences was sequenced per donor, of which 15% to 20% were non-productive.

The cohort consisted of approximately 690 healthy bone marrow donors. At the time of sampling, all cohort members were nominally healthy, though unrecorded immune exposures were likely present. The donor was CMV seronegative and was included in the group of 352 seronegative cohort members. A peripheral blood sample was provided by each donor, and peripheral blood mononuclear cells were used for TCR beta sequencing. Genomic DNA extraction from the blood cell samples was performed with the Qiagen DNeasy Blood Extraction Kit. Ends trimmed: V by 4 bases, J by 3 bases; bases unmatched to a gene: 6. CDR1 and CDR2 are drawn from the germline V gene: MNHEY, SVGAGI. The CDR3 starts with the cysteine, ends with the phenylalanine, and has 15 residues. The read is trimmed to its CDR3 DNA, 45 bases read in frame from base 1. On the study overall, not on this receptor specifically: A further reported finding was that TCR beta sequences accurately predicted the HLA-A and HLA-B alleles for most subjects in the first cohort. Correlated functional status among segregating V segments might reflect linkage disequilibrium, but an unknown experimental factor could not be ruled out. A cluster of highly shared sequence variants was judged likely to represent a technical artifact of the sequencing pipeline. A later analysis found that TCR association rates varied across HLA loci, with DRB1 alleles showing the most associated TCRs and HLA-C alleles the fewest. A later genetic analysis reported fewer N-insertions in productive TCRs among donors in an Asian-associated ancestry cluster than the roughly 720-donor mean. The classifier was reported to diagnose cytomegalovirus status with high specificity and sensitivity in both the original and validation cohorts. V-gene and J-gene trimming of TCR beta chains was associated with a missense DCLRE1C variant in a later genetic analysis, and the association was replicated in an independent cohort. According to a later analysis, parvovirus B19, influenza, CMV and Epstein-Barr virus appeared linked to several top co-occurrence clusters. Because counts were too low, some 16 rarely observed V segments, including chromosome 9 orphons, were excluded from the earlier analysis of 587 of the donors. A later analysis found that most CMV-associated TCR beta chains appeared HLA-restricted, with HLA associations seemingly driven largely by CMV exposure. Most TCR sequences were observed very rarely across donors, whereas some public TCRs were present in many individuals. When HLA alleles, especially DR and DQ, strongly co-occurred, TCR associations were difficult to assign to individual alleles. In a later analysis, about 17,000 TCR beta sequences were associated with specific HLA alleles at a false discovery rate of 0.05. A few of the identified cytomegalovirus-associated TCR beta chains were confirmed in vitro to be specific for cytomegalovirus antigens. Some IMGT-functional V segments, including TRBV6-2 and TRBV6-3, could not be distinguished by the 87-base-pair reads and were therefore excluded. An earlier analysis of approximately 500 of the donors showed that most TCR beta V segments appeared in productive rearrangements either about 87% or about 30% of the time, which broadly matched IMGT annotations. In a later analysis, HLA-associated TCR beta chains showed more clonal expansion and lower generation probabilities than non-associated chains that were equally common. The authors suggested that the approach could potentially be generalized to other disease states and immunological phenotypes. HLA typing was unavailable for some donors at each locus, so association tests used only the typed subset. Only TCR beta chains were sequenced in this cohort, and the absence of alpha or paired-chain data limited detectable features. CMV serostatus was the only immune exposure information available for the cohort. Sequencing depth was assumed to be roughly uniform across donors in the presence/absence analyses, though that assumption may not hold. The study gave a list of under 200 TCR beta chains associated with cytomegalovirus.

Libraries came from the immunoSEQ multiplex PCR assay. For the multiplex PCR, a mixture combining 60 forward primers for TCR Vbeta segments and 13 reverse primers for TCR Jbeta segments was used. A multiplex PCR assay on genomic DNA amplified the CDR3 region of rearranged TCR beta genes. The amplified TCR beta libraries were sequenced on the Illumina HiSeq System as 87-base-pair reads. As for the authors' bioinformatics: A later analysis counted tens of millions of unique TCR beta chains across the 650 to 800 repertoires, and approximately 11 million of these chains were shared by at least two donors. A nearest-neighbor algorithm error-corrected the raw reads and collapsed the reads into unique sequences, merging closely related sequences to remove PCR and sequencing errors. To assign V, D and J gene segments, CDR3 sequences were aligned to IMGT reference sequences. For a sequence to be retained, at least a six-nucleotide match to both a V gene segment and a J gene segment was required. Rearrangements were called productive when the CDR3 lacked stop codons and stayed in frame with V and J; all others were non-productive. CDR3 was defined by IMGT convention, running from the second conserved V-encoded cysteine to the conserved J-encoded phenylalanine. Sequences without an unambiguous match to a single V gene segment were excluded from the earlier analysis of several hundred of the donors. An earlier analysis of 500 to 600 of the donors classified V segments as functional when productive rearrangements were above 56.7% and as segregating when the standard deviation between donors was above 5%. A statistical classification framework was built to diagnose cytomegalovirus status from the catalog of TCR beta chain sequences. In a later analysis, TCR nucleotide sequences were compared against IMGT/GENE-DB human TR gene sequences so that V and J genes could be assigned. A later analysis assigned CDR3 sequences and most-parsimonious VDJ recombination scenarios with the TCRdist pipeline. In a later analysis, each TCR beta chain was defined by its CDR3 amino acid sequence together with its V-gene family, and reads without a unique V-gene family were excluded. To address suspected cross-contamination and a sequencing artifact, a later analysis removed approximately 600 highly shared, low-generation-probability nucleotide sequences. For each public chain, a later analysis derived a clonal expansion index from normalized ranks of inferred template counts within each repertoire. In a later analysis, generation probabilities were computed using a VDJ recombination model fitted to out-of-frame rearrangements, and the results were checked against IGoR. In a later analysis, hypergeometric tests were used to score TCR-TCR, TCR-HLA and TCR-CMV co-occurrence, with a repertoire-size bias correction applied to TCR pairs. In a later analysis, false discovery rates were estimated by permuting HLA or CMV assignments 20 times. A later analysis grouped co-occurring TCRs with DBSCAN, adding TCRdist sequence similarity when clustering within HLA-allele-positive subsets. Repertoires with fewer than 30,000 or more than 120,000 public chains, plus five repertoires with anomalous nucleotide sharing, were excluded from co-occurrence clustering. This is the immuneACCESS table as TCRdb keeps it, with only in-frame sequences that have V and J called. A part of the clones is gone; compared with another copy, unresolved V genes explain less than half, and the rest is unexplained. The V and J calls and clone size are taken from that table; D and trimming were inferred from the DNA. The sample includes 70,000 to 95,000 clones, with 70% to 90% observed a single time. In total, the top ten clones hold around 2% of the sample.

Turning to this clone: No cognate antigen has been identified for it. No much larger clone exists at a distance of one base, and base qualities are not known.

This TCR derives from a man aged 18 to 30 in good health and CMV-seronegative. Sequencing was done on a sample of PBMCs. This chain is built from TRBV6-5 and TRBJ1-5, with 7 junctional bases fitting TRBD1. The CDR3 amino acid sequence is: CASSLSGGTNQPQHF. The sequenced DNA is TGTGCCAGCAGTTTGTCAGGGGGAACCAATCAGCCCCAGCATTTT.